Given below is one T cell receptor (beta chain) in context. This record belongs to a study of blood T cell repertoires in COVID-19. Study details: From T cells, B-cell-depleted T cells, or PBMCs came the material, which was cDNA or gDNA.

CDR3 length: 16 residues. V dropped 6 bases and J dropped 0 bases, with 17 bases sitting between them. Germline lookup yields CDR1 SQVTM and CDR2 ANQGSEA. Methods used by the authors: How many nucleated cells were present was estimated from reference gene primer amplification. The table came from immunoSEQ multiplex PCR; TCRdb's copy has only in-frame clones and leaves some out. V and J calls and clone size come straight from that table; D and trimming were deduced from the DNA. Of over 250,000 clones detected, approximately 87% appear once; the ten largest clones hold 2% to 3%. The sample taken for sequencing was peripheral blood. The receptor was isolated from a woman aged 45-65 years with acute or convalescent COVID-19. This chain joins TRBV29-1 and TRBJ2-2; D possibly corresponds to TRBD2 (6 bases). The CDR3 DNA reads TGCAGCGTCGGCTGGGGGGACTCGGCGAACACCGGGGAGCTGTTTTTT. This encodes CSVGWGDSANTGELFF.